Listed here is a single TCR beta chain. Its recognized antigen is unknown. No much larger clone is present one base from it, and per-base qualities are unavailable. This sample is part of a study of T cell responses to AZD1222 COVID-19 vaccine (dated by TCRdb to the early 2020s). About the investigation overall: AZD1222 recipients given second doses at about 4 weeks or at about 12 weeks were pooled, since spike-specific TCR depth and breadth were not found to differ between the two schedules. A total of 233 trial participants underwent TCR sequencing, of whom 207 received two doses of AZD1222 and 26 received two doses of the MenACWY control vaccine. Trial participants were enrolled by age into 18-55, 56-69 and 70-plus year subgroups, with roughly 160, 29 and 62 TCR-sequenced participants respectively.

Ends trimmed: V by 7 bases, J by 7 bases; bases unmatched to a gene: 4. Based on the germline V gene, the CDR1 and CDR2 sequences are MNHEY and SVGAGI. Spanning cysteine to phenylalanine, the CDR3 consists of 13 amino acids. Of all the DNA, just the CDR3 is kept, 39 bases in frame from base 1. General conclusions and limits of the study: In the small 56-69-year group, the increase in depth fell short of significance, most likely because of low power. Reportedly, close to half of the unique spike-specific TCRs recognized epitopes lying outside the regions that are mutated in the B.1.351 and B.1.1.7 variants. After two AZD1222 doses, both the breadth and the depth of spike-specific TCRs were significantly higher than at day 0 and than in MenACWY recipients. The whole spike protein was spanned by vaccine-associated CD4 TCRs, and dominant responses were seen in regions 160-218 and 743-854. Because no samples from the day 14 peak response were available, repertoires could be characterized only after the peak T cell response. Most participants were white British and females outnumbered males, and the authors suggested that clonal diversity may have been underestimated. Only 5 to 7 AZD1222 recipients were SARS-CoV-2 seropositive at baseline, limiting conclusions about previously exposed vaccinees.

The time point label on this specimen signifies: baseline before first vaccination. The vaccinee samples were drawn from two UK trials, COV001 and COV002, one of which was a single-blind randomized controlled phase 2/3 trial testing AZD1222 (ChAdOx1 nCoV-19) in healthy adults. Trial participant PBMC samples were collected at day 0 and day 28 after the second dose for TCRbeta chain sequencing. The CDR3 regions of human TCRbeta chains were subjected to immunosequencing. Turning to the authors' computational methods: TCRs in the repertoires were matched against a reference library of SARS-CoV-2-specific TCRs that had been generated with the MIRA antigen-specificity platform. Breadth was defined as the fraction of unique TCRs that were SARS-CoV-2-associated, and depth was defined as the fraction of total T cells that were SARS-CoV-2-associated. Using the MIRA data, every spike-specific TCR was mapped to the spike region that the TCR reacted to and assigned to either a CD4 or a CD8 class. Log10-transformed breadth and depth values were compared by one-way ANOVA with Sidak's multiple comparisons tests. TCRdb mirrors the immuneACCESS table, restricted to in-frame sequences. Some clones are absent from its copies; in checked studies, under half trace to an unresolved V gene, and the reason for the others is unknown. For V, J and clone size, that table is used; D and trimming come from the DNA. The sample includes about 130,000 clones, with around 90% observed a single time. The top ten constitute just under 6.5% of the sample.

The sequence derives from an adult in good health. Sample: peripheral blood, taken on day 0 of AZD1222 vaccination. Recombination linked TRBV6-5 to TRBJ1-6; 7 middle bases align to TRBD1. The CDR3 is CASIRQGNSPLHF. The DNA sequence follows: TGTGCCAGCATCCGACAGGGAAATTCACCCCTCCACTTT.